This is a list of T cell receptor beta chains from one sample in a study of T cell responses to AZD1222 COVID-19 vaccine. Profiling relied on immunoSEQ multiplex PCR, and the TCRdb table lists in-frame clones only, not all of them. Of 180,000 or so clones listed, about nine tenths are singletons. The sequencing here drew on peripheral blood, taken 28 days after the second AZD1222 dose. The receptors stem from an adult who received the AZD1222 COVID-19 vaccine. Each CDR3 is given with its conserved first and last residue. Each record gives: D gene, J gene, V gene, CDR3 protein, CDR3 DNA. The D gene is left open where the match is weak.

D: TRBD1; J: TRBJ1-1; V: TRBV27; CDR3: CASNAGGANTEAFF; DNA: TGTGCCAGCAACGCAGGGGGCGCGAACACTGAAGCTTTCTTT
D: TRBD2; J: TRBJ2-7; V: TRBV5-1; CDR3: CASSLDAGGLGEQYF; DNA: TGCGCCAGCAGCTTGGATGCGGGAGGCCTAGGGGAGCAGTACTTC
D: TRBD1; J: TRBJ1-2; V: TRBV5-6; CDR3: CASSSGQGNYGYTF; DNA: TGTGCCAGCAGCTCGGGACAGGGCAACTATGGCTACACCTTC
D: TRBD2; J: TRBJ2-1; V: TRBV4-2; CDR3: CASSRGLAASSYNEQFF; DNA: TGTGCCAGCAGCCGAGGACTAGCAGCAAGCTCCTACAATGAGCAGTTCTTC
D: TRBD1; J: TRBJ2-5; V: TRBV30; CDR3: CAWGGQFQETQYF; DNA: TGTGCCTGGGGGGGACAGTTCCAAGAGACCCAGTACTTC
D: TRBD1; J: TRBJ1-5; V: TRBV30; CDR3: CAWSRTGRGAQHF; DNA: TGTGCCTGGAGTCGGACAGGTCGAGGAGCCCAGCATTTT
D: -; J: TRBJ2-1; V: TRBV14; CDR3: CASSQDWRFYNEQFF; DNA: TGTGCCAGCAGCCAAGATTGGCGATTCTACAATGAGCAGTTCTTC
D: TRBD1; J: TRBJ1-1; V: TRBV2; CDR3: CASSGPGGSGTEAFF; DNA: TGTGCCAGCAGTGGCCCAGGGGGAAGTGGCACTGAAGCTTTCTTT
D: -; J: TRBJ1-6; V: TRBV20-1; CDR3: CSASRGANSPLHF; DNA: TGCAGTGCTAGTCGGGGGGCTAATTCACCCCTCCACTTT
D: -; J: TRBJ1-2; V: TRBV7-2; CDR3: CASSLAWEGDYGYTF; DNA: TGTGCCAGCAGCTTAGCCTGGGAGGGGGACTATGGCTACACCTTC
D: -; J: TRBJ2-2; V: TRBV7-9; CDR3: CASSPRRFSGELFF; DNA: TGTGCCAGCAGTCCCCGCAGGTTTAGCGGGGAGCTGTTTTTT